This T cell receptor (beta chain) was identified during a study of shared T cell receptors in the human thymus. Sequenced by immunoSEQ multiplex PCR; TCRdb stores in-frame clones only, minus some. Of some 760,000 clones in the sample, roughly 85% were seen once. The CDR3 has 18 amino acids. V lost 3 bases to trimming and J lost 3 bases, with 23 bases between them. Germline V lookup: CDR1 MDHEN, CDR2 SYDVKM. The same data also went into a second study, on human thymus T cells. That paper adds: An apparent bias in V and J gene usage was seen in thymic and blood repertoires. The related literature has documented a marked overlap of thymic repertoires among unrelated individuals.

Material: thymocytes. The V and J genes are TRBV28 and TRBJ1-1, with a weak D call TRBD1 (6 bases). The source of this sequence is a girl less than two years old with a congenital heart defect. The CDR3 coding sequence is TGTGCCAGCAGTTTGTTGGACAATCGCAGGGGTGGGGACACTGAAGCTTTCTTT. As protein: CASSLLDNRRGGDTEAFF.